Here is one T cell receptor (beta chain) with its context. The read falls 3 residues short of the CDR3 end, and the missing part is taken from the germline J gene. This sample is drawn from a study of T cells in women clearing cervical HPV infection. Average input was around 1,100 ng genomic DNA for immunoSEQ TCR beta CDR3 amplification. Data came from immunoSEQ multiplex PCR; TCRdb stores just in-frame clones and leaves some out. This sample's table reports tens of thousands of clones. In germline, CDR1 is SGHRS, CDR2 YFSETQ. This CDR3 is 15 amino acids long. The J segment lost 8 bases and the V segment lost 3 bases, leaving 7 bases of the junction unmatched.

The rearrangement links TRBV5-1 to TRBJ1-4; 10 bases fit TRBD1. The sample was blood buffy coat. The receptor was isolated from a woman aged 18 to 75 with a cervical HPV16 infection that either progressed to CIN3+ or cleared (not recorded which). The sequenced CDR3 bases are TGCGCCAGCAGCTACGGGACAGGGGAGGGGGAAAAA. Translated: CASSYGTGEGEK. The whole CDR3 region reads CASSYGTGEGEKLFF.